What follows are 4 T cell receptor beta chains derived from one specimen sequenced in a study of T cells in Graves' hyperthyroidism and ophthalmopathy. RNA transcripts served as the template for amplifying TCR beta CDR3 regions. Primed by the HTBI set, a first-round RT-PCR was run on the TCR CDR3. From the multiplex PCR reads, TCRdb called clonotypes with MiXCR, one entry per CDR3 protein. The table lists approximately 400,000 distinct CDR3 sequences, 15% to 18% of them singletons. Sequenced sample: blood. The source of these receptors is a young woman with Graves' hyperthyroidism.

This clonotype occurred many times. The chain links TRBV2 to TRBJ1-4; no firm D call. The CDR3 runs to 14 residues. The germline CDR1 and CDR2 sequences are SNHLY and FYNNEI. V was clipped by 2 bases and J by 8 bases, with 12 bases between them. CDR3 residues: CASSETRTGEKLFF. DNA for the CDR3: TGTGCCAGCAGTGAAACGCGCACCGGCGAAAAACTGTTTTTT.

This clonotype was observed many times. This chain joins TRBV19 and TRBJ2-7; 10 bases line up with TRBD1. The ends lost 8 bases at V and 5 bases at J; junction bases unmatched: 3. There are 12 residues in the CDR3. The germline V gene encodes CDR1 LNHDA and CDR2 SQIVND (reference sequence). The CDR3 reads CASGTGVNEQYF. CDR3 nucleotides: TGTGCCAGTGGGACAGGGGTCAACGAGCAGTACTTC.

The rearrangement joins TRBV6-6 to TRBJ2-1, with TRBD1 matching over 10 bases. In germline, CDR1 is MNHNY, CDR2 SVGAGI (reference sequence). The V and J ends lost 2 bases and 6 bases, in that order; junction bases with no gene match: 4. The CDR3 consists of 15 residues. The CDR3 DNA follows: TGTGCCAGCAGTTACGGGACAGGGGATTTCAATGAGCAGTTCTTC. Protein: CASSYGTGDFNEQFF.

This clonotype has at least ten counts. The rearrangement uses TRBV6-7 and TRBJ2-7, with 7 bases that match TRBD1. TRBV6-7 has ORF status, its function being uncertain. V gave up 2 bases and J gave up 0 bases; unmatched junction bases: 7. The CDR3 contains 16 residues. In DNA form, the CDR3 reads TGTGCCAGCAGTTACCCGACGACAGGGTTCTCCTACGAGCAGTACTTC. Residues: CASSYPTTGFSYEQYF.